The sequence of this T cell receptor beta chain was determined in a study of radiotherapy plus CTLA-4 blockade in lung cancer. Findings of the study overall: Blood saw expansion of tumor-derived TCR clones after radiotherapy plus ipilimumab. Strongest reported response predictors: early blood clone changes and post-radiation interferon-beta.

This CDR3 spans 17 amino acids. The V gene lost 1 base and the J gene lost 0 bases, with 14 bases spanning the gap. CDR1 and CDR2 (germline): SGHAT, FQNNGV. As regards this clone: Its target is unknown.

This table comes from immunoSEQ multiplex PCR, and its TCRdb copy is limited to in-frame clones, with some not included. The sample lists approximately 69,000 clones, 78% occurring once. Participants had chemo-refractory metastatic non-small-cell lung cancer and were treated with focal radiation plus ipilimumab CTLA-4 blockade. The clonotype comes from a human donor with non-small cell lung cancer who had a complete response to radiotherapy plus ipilimumab. The V gene is TRBV11-2, the J gene TRBJ2-3, with D uncertain. Sequenced here: peripheral blood, sampled from a patient treated with radiotherapy plus ipilimumab. CDR3 nucleotide sequence: TGTGCCAGCAGCTTAGGTTACGCAGACACTAGCACAGATACGCAGTATTTT. Amino acid sequence: CASSLGYADTSTDTQYF.